These 9 T cell receptor beta chains originate from one sample sequenced in a study of blood T cell repertoires in COVID-19. Here immunoSEQ multiplex PCR was the method, and the copy in TCRdb shows in-frame clones only, minus some. Of hundreds of thousands of clones in the sample, approximately 84% are singletons; the top ten hold around 1.7%. Sequences were obtained from PBMCs or T cells enriched from blood (not recorded which). The receptors come from a man aged 35-49 years who had recovered from COVID-19.

The chain recombines TRBV24-1 with TRBJ1-2; TRBD1 is a possible D gene (5 bases). The germline CDR1 and CDR2 sequences are KGHDR and SFDVKD. Trimming shortened V by 6 bases and J by 5 bases, and 12 bases separated the two germline ends. The CDR3 runs to 13 residues. DNA of the CDR3: TGTGCCACCAGTAAGGGGTTGGGATATGGCTACACCTTC. Translated, it gives CATSKGLGYGYTF.

The V and J genes are TRBV27 and TRBJ2-7; TRBD2 aligns across 13 bases. Germline V lookup: CDR1 MNHEY, CDR2 SMNVEV (reference sequence). J gave up 5 bases and V 5 bases, and 3 bases lay outside the gene matches. The CDR3 is 14 amino acids. The CDR3 sequence is CASSLGLAGDEQYF. DNA of the CDR3: TGTGCCAGCAGTCTCGGACTAGCGGGAGACGAGCAGTACTTC.

The rearrangement joins TRBV28 to TRBJ2-1; D is perhaps TRBD1 (6 bases). The germline V and J ends were trimmed by 5 bases and 7 bases, with 12 bases remaining between them. Per germline, CDR1 MDHEN and CDR2 SYDVKM. This CDR3 comprises 13 residues. This CDR3 is CASSKAQGNEQFF. The DNA of the CDR3 is TGTGCCAGCAGTAAAGCACAGGGTAATGAGCAGTTCTTC.

The chain is built from TRBV6-4 and TRBJ2-1, with 9 nucleotides matching TRBD1. J gave up 4 bases and V 2 bases, and 6 bases lay outside the gene matches. The CDR3 length is 16 residues. Germline CDR1 is MRHNA and CDR2 is SNTAGT. CDR3: CASSDGVGQGYNEQFF. The CDR3 DNA reads TGTGCCAGCAGTGACGGGGTGGGACAGGGATACAATGAGCAGTTCTTC.

This clone came up once. This sequence joins TRBV29-1 and TRBJ1-1; D is undetermined. Trimming cost V 3 bases and J 1 base, with 9 bases left between them. This CDR3 spans 13 amino acids. CDR1 is SQVTM and CDR2 is ANQGSEA in the germline V gene. CDR3 residues: CSVEASWNTEAFF. CDR3 DNA: TGCAGCGTTGAGGCCAGTTGGAACACTGAAGCTTTCTTT.

The chain uses TRBV27 and TRBJ2-1; D gene ambiguous. Germline CDR1 reads MNHEY; CDR2 reads SMNVEV (reference sequence). The CDR3 consists of 12 residues. Trimming removed 2 bases at V and 9 bases at J, with 8 bases between. The CDR3 region has the DNA TGTGCCAGCAGTTTAAGAGCCTCTGAGCAGTTCTTC. Translation: CASSLRASEQFF.

On this clone itself: Sequence at one end of the junction differs from germline and may be a read error. V gene TRBV5-4 combines with J gene TRBJ1-1; D possibly corresponds to TRBD1 (5 bases). The CDR3 has 12 residues. Germline V gene lookup returns CDR1 SGHNT and CDR2 YYREEE (reference sequence). The CDR3 region is CASSLISDKPYF. The CDR3 DNA sequence: TGTGCCAGCAGCTTGATTTCGGACAAACCCTACTTT.

The V and J genes are TRBV7-2 and TRBJ1-3; no clear D gene. Per germline, CDR1 SGHTA and CDR2 FQGNSA. This CDR3 region has 15 residues. The V end was cut by 3 bases, the J end by 2 bases, with 11 bases between. This chain's CDR3 is CASSFGNTAGNTIYF. For the CDR3, the DNA is TGTGCCAGCAGCTTCGGGAACACAGCTGGAAACACCATATATTTT.

The chain uses TRBV14 and TRBJ1-1; possibly TRBD1 for D (5 bases). In germline, CDR1 is SGHDN, CDR2 FVKESK. V lost 1 base and J lost 12, with 21 bases in between. This CDR3 is built from 15 residues. The CDR3 sequence is CASSQASAGEVETFF. CDR3 sequence (DNA): TGTGCCAGCAGCCAAGCGTCTGCGGGGGAAGTAGAAACTTTCTTT.